This TCR beta chain originates from a study of T cell changes during pregnancy in multiple sclerosis. Assay: immunoSEQ multiplex PCR; the TCRdb copy retains only in-frame clones and omits some. This sample has more than 30,000 clones; around 89% occur once, and the top ten carry approximately 6.5%. This clone was detected many times. The clonotype comes from a female donor with multiple sclerosis, enrolled in a pregnancy study. Sequencing used CD8+ T cells from peripheral blood mononuclear cells, obtained in the second trimester of pregnancy.

CDR3 sequence: CASSSRQGMNTEAFF. CDR3 nucleotides: TGTGCCAGCAGTAGCAGACAGGGGATGAACACTGAAGCTTTCTTT. The V call is TRBV7-6, the J call TRBJ1-1, with 8 bases matching TRBD1. Looked up from germline, CDR1 is SGHVS and CDR2 is FNYEAQ. The CDR3 runs 15 residues. Trimming took 6 bases from V and 0 from J; bases not matched to a gene: 6.